These 29 T cell receptor beta chains were sequenced from one sample in a study of response to subunit inactivated influenza vaccine. Using its own MiXCR run on the RT-PCR reads, TCRdb lists one record per CDR3 protein. Of about 570,000 distinct CDR3 sequences in the sample, 11% were seen once. The same sample was also used in a study of T cells expressing NK-cell markers. As that report states: The authors made TCR beta cDNA libraries by 5'RACE template switching. This switching added a universal primer site and UMIs.

The starting material was PBMCs from blood, obtained on the day of vaccination. The receptors come from a man aged 50-59 years who received an inactivated influenza vaccine.

V and J are TRBV28 and TRBJ2-5, with 12 bases matching TRBD2. This CDR3 is 15 amino acids long. J lost 5 bases, V lost 5 bases, and 6 bases had no gene match. Germline lookup yields CDR1 MDHEN and CDR2 SYDVKM. Here the CDR3 DNA reads TGTGCCAGCAGTAGGACTAGCGGGAAGCGCGAGACCCAGTACTTC. It codes for CASSRTSGKRETQYF.

V gene TRBV15 combines with J gene TRBJ2-1, with D uncertain. Trimming pared 0 bases from V and 6 bases from J, leaving 15 bases between. CDR3 length equals 16 residues. Germline V lookup: CDR1 LNHNV, CDR2 YYDKDF (reference sequence). This CDR3 is CATSREGPSIGNEQFF. In DNA form, the CDR3 reads TGTGCCACCAGCAGAGAGGGCCCCTCAATCGGCAATGAGCAGTTCTTC.

The chain is built from TRBV28 and TRBJ1-4, with 8 bases aligning to TRBD1. The germline CDR1 and CDR2 sequences are MDHEN and SYDVKM. The CDR3 loop spans 18 amino acids. The V segment lost 1 base and the J segment 6 bases; nucleotides outside the gene matches: 13. The chain's CDR3 is CASSLLVVLDRVDEKLFF. The CDR3 DNA follows: TGTGCCAGCAGTTTATTGGTCGTCCTGGACAGGGTCGATGAAAAACTGTTTTTT. Variable domain in full (rest from reference TRBV28 and TRBJ1-4): DVKVTQSSRYLVKRTGEKVFLECVQDMDHENMFWYRQDPGLGLRLIYFSYDVKMKEKGDIPEGYSVSREKKERFSLILESASTNQTSMYLCASSLLVVLDRVDEKLFFGSGTQLSVL.

Only a few counts were recorded for this clonotype. The chain links TRBV12-3 or TRBV12-4 to TRBJ2-4, with 8 bases that match TRBD1. The CDR3 has 15 residues. J was trimmed by 0 bases and V by 6 bases; bases with no gene match: 4. CDR3 coding DNA: TGTGCCAGCAGACCAGGGGGCCTAGCCAAAAACATTCAGTACTTC. Protein: CASRPGGLAKNIQYF.

The V and J genes are TRBV7-9 and TRBJ2-1; perhaps D is TRBD1 or TRBD2 (6 bases each). Germline lookup yields CDR1 SEHNR and CDR2 FQNEAQ (reference sequence). The CDR3 totals 11 residues. The CDR3 sequence is CGGGQNNEQFF. CDR3 DNA: TGTGGAGGGGGGCAGAACAATGAGCAGTTCTTC.

In its sample, this clonotype was seen a few times. The V call is TRBV24-1, the J call TRBJ2-3; 10 nucleotides line up with TRBD1. The germline V gene encodes CDR1 KGHDR and CDR2 SFDVKD. V gave up 3 bases and J gave up 3 bases; unmatched junction bases: 8. The length of the CDR3 is 17 residues. The CDR3 sequence is CATSDPRTGGRTDTQYF. The CDR3 DNA sequence: TGTGCCACCAGTGATCCCCGGACAGGGGGGCGGACAGATACGCAGTATTTT.

This clonotype came up a few times. The J gene is TRBJ2-7, the V gene TRBV6-2 or TRBV6-3; D could derive from TRBD1 or TRBD2 (6 bases each). Trimming removed 2 bases from V and 1 base from J, with 9 bases in between. Looked up from germline, CDR1 is MNHEY and CDR2 is SVGEGT. CDR3 length equals 14 residues. The CDR3 loop reads CASSYRGTSYEQYF. CDR3 sequence (DNA): TGTGCCAGCAGTTACCGCGGGACATCCTACGAGCAGTACTTC.

A few counts support this clonotype. This could be a read error, since a much larger clone is one nucleotide away. The chain carries TRBV7-2 and TRBJ2-7; possibly TRBD1 for D (5 bases). The CDR3 is 13 amino acids. CDR1 and CDR2 (germline): SGHTA, FQGNSA. The V end lost 5 bases, the J end lost 2 bases, and 10 bases lay between the germline ends. This CDR3 reads CASSQDSAYEQYF. The CDR3 region has the DNA TGTGCCAGCAGCCAAGACAGTGCCTACGAGCAGTACTTC.

Only a few counts were recorded for this clonotype. A much more abundant neighbour one base away suggests this may be a read error. This rearrangement joins TRBV30 to TRBJ2-1; D is unclear. The germline V gene has CDR1 GTSNPN and CDR2 SVGIG (reference sequence). The CDR3 is 11 residues long. V shed 5 bases and J shed 3 bases, with 5 bases lying between them. CDR3 amino acids: CAWGDYNEQFF. DNA of the CDR3: TGTGCCTGGGGGGACTACAATGAGCAGTTCTTC.

This clonotype was picked up many times. The rearrangement joins TRBV6-1 to TRBJ2-7, with TRBD2 as a possible D gene (5 bases). CDR1 and CDR2 (germline): MNHNS, SASEGT. V dropped 1 base and J dropped 3 bases, with 10 bases sitting between them. The CDR3 loop spans 14 amino acids. For the CDR3, the DNA is TGTGCCAGCAGTGAAGAACTAGTTTACTACGAGCAGTACTTC. Translation gives CASSEELVYYEQYF.

This clonotype showed up just a few times. This chain connects TRBV5-8 to TRBJ1-5; TRBD1 matches 7 bases. This CDR3 contains 14 residues. The ends lost 3 bases at V and 4 bases at J; junction bases unmatched: 4. Germline CDR1 SGHTS, CDR2 YDEGEE. CDR3 coding DNA: TGTGCCAGCAGCTACCAACAGGGGAATCAGCCCCAGCATTTT. Translated, it gives CASSYQQGNQPQHF.

This clonotype was detected only once. The chain carries TRBV12-3 or TRBV12-4 and TRBJ2-1; D may correspond to TRBD1 or TRBD2 (6 bases each). This CDR3 has 16 amino acids. Trimming pared 8 bases from V and 9 bases from J, leaving 26 bases between. CDR3 loop: CASRPVGGGPGAEQFF. The DNA for the CDR3 is TGTGCCAGCCGCCCTGTGGGTGGGGGGCCCGGAGCTGAGCAGTTCTTC.

The gene calls are TRBV28 and TRBJ2-2; tentatively, D is TRBD2 (5 bases). The CDR3 contains 15 residues. The germline CDR1 and CDR2 sequences are MDHEN and SYDVKM. V dropped 4 bases and J dropped 1 base, with 10 bases sitting between them. The chain's CDR3 is CASSWTGLNTGELFF. The CDR3 DNA is TGTGCCAGCAGTTGGACTGGCCTGAACACCGGGGAGCTGTTTTTT.

This clonotype has a handful of counts. The chain has TRBV15 and TRBJ1-4, with a weak D call TRBD1 (5 bases). The germline V and J ends were trimmed by 5 bases and 7 bases, with 17 bases remaining between them. The CDR3 is 15 amino acids. CDR1 is LNHNV, CDR2 YYDKDF, per germline (reference sequence). The CDR3 DNA follows: TGTGCCACCAGCCGTCAGGTGGGGCCGGGTGAAAAACTGTTTTTT. This sequence encodes CATSRQVGPGEKLFF.

In this sample, this clonotype turned up a few times. V gene TRBV5-1 combines with J gene TRBJ2-2; a possible D gene is TRBD2 (5 bases). V lost 4 bases and J lost 0, with 10 bases in between. This CDR3 contains 15 residues. Per the germline V gene, CDR1 is SGHRS and CDR2 is YFSETQ. The CDR3 region has the DNA TGCGCCAGCAGCGCCCGGACTCCGAACACCGGGGAGCTGTTTTTT. As protein: CASSARTPNTGELFF. The full variable domain, rest sourced from reference TRBV5-1 and TRBJ2-2, is KAGVTQTPRYLIKTRGQQVTLSCSPISGHRSVSWYQQTPGQGLQFLFEYFSETQRNKGNFPGRFSGRQFSNSRSEMNVSTLELGDSALYLCASSARTPNTGELFFGEGSRLTVL.

In its sample, this clonotype was seen many times. The chain links TRBV7-2 to TRBJ2-3; 8 bases are a match to TRBD1. Trimming took 5 bases from V and 3 from J; bases not matched to a gene: 13. This CDR3 is 17 amino acids long. From germline, CDR1 is SGHTA and CDR2 FQGNSA. Written as DNA, the CDR3 is TGTGCCAGCAGCCGGATTGACAGGGGACTCACTACAGATACGCAGTATTTT. The encoded protein is CASSRIDRGLTTDTQYF.

The chain has TRBV29-1 and TRBJ2-7; the match to TRBD1 covers 7 bases. Germline CDR1 SQVTM, CDR2 ANQGSEA. The CDR3 length is 12 residues. V was pared by 7 bases and J by 7 bases, with 10 bases of the junction left unmatched. For the CDR3, the DNA is TGCAGCGCCGGGACAGCTGATAGTGAGCAGTACTTC. Translating gives CSAGTADSEQYF.

This clonotype has a handful of counts. The chain couples TRBV28 to TRBJ2-3; 11 bases align to TRBD2. V lost 3 bases and J lost 2; bases outside the gene matches: 7. The CDR3 extends over 17 amino acids. Germline CDR1 MDHEN, CDR2 SYDVKM. The CDR3 coding sequence is TGTGCCAGCAGTTTCCTCCGACTAGCGGGATCCACAGATACGCAGTATTTT. The encoded protein is CASSFLRLAGSTDTQYF.

This clonotype showed up just a few times. V and J are TRBV6-5 and TRBJ2-6, with D tentatively TRBD1 or TRBD2 (6 bases each). Germline V gene sequence: CDR1 MNHEY, CDR2 SVGAGI. The CDR3 covers 18 residues. Trimming stripped 0 bases from V and 2 bases from J, with 14 bases between. CDR3 loop: CASSYSEGVGAGANVLTF. The CDR3 coding sequence is TGTGCCAGCAGTTACTCGGAGGGGGTCGGTGCTGGGGCCAACGTCCTGACTTTC.

This clonotype was found a few times. The chain has TRBV5-1 and TRBJ2-5; 8 positions match TRBD2. Germline assignment: CDR1 SGHRS and CDR2 YFSETQ. CDR3 length: 15 amino acids. Trimming took 3 bases from V and 4 from J; bases not matched to a gene: 8. The CDR3 bases are TGCGCCAGCAGCTACGGGCGGGGGGCCGGAGAGACCCAGTACTTC. It yields the protein CASSYGRGAGETQYF.

This clonotype has at least ten counts. The chain combines TRBV7-9 with TRBJ2-7; D remains ambiguous. V was shortened by 5 bases and J by 0 bases, with 11 bases between the two germline ends. CDR1 SEHNR and CDR2 FQNEAQ come from the germline V gene (reference sequence). This CDR3 has 14 residues. The CDR3 region is CASSPRLSSYEQYF. Here the CDR3 DNA reads TGTGCCAGCAGCCCGCGGCTCAGCTCCTACGAGCAGTACTTC.

V gene TRBV20-1 combines with J gene TRBJ2-5; no firm D call. This CDR3 region has 14 residues. Trimming cost V 3 bases and J 2 bases, with 13 bases left between them. CDR1 is DFQATT, CDR2 SNEGSKA, per germline (reference sequence). The CDR3 region is CSASPGYGQETQYF. DNA for the CDR3: TGCAGTGCTAGCCCCGGGTACGGACAAGAGACCCAGTACTTC.

The rearrangement uses TRBV24-1 and TRBJ2-2; the D gene is possibly TRBD1 (5 bases). Germline V gene sequence: CDR1 KGHDR, CDR2 SFDVKD. This CDR3 comprises 14 residues. The germline V and J ends were trimmed by 8 bases and 1 base, with 10 bases remaining between them. The CDR3 DNA reads TGTGCCACCAACACAGGAGAGAACACCGGGGAGCTGTTTTTT. The encoded protein is CATNTGENTGELFF.

This clonotype has a handful of counts. This sequence joins TRBV21-1 and TRBJ2-1; the table's D call, TRBD2, was not checked against the DNA. TRBV21-1 is flagged as a pseudogene. The CDR3 consists of 16 residues. CDR3 in DNA: TGTGCCAGCAGCGACCGGCCTAGCGGGGCGGGCAATGAGCAGTTCTTC. It is translated as CASSDRPSGAGNEQFF.

In this sample, this clonotype turned up many times. This sequence joins TRBV20-1 and TRBJ2-3, with D uncertain. With 0 bases removed from V and 6 bases from J, the gap between germline ends came to 7 bases. CDR3 length: 12 amino acids. Germline CDR1 reads DFQATT; CDR2 reads SNEGSKA (reference sequence). The CDR3 DNA reads as TGCAGTGCTAGAGAATTACTGGATACGCAGTATTTT. Protein product: CSARELLDTQYF.

There are a few counts of this clonotype. The rearrangement links TRBV2 to TRBJ2-1, with 8 bases that match TRBD2. This CDR3 has 15 amino acids. Germline assignment: CDR1 SNHLY and CDR2 FYNNEI. J lost 2 bases, V lost 9 bases, and 9 bases had no gene match. The chain's CDR3 is CARASGRGAYNEQFF. CDR3 bases: TGTGCCAGGGCCAGCGGGAGAGGGGCCTACAATGAGCAGTTCTTC.

The chain combines TRBV6-6 with TRBJ1-1, with D hard to call. From germline, CDR1 is MNHNY and CDR2 SVGAGI (reference sequence). Trimming shortened V by 2 bases and J by 4 bases, and 8 bases separated the two germline ends. CDR3 length equals 13 residues. The CDR3, as DNA: TGTGCCAGCAGTTACGTTTGGGGCACTGAAGCTTTCTTT. Its protein is CASSYVWGTEAFF.

The rearrangement uses TRBV14 and TRBJ1-2, with D tentatively TRBD1 (5 bases). Germline CDR1 reads SGHDN; CDR2 reads FVKESK. The CDR3 length is 13 residues. Trimming removed 0 bases from V and 5 bases from J, with 7 bases in between. CDR3 sequence (DNA): TGTGCCAGCAGCCAAGATCGGGGGTATGGCTACACCTTC. Protein: CASSQDRGYGYTF. Using reference TRBV14 and TRBJ1-2 for the parts outside the CDR3, the full variable domain is EAGVTQFPSHSVIEKGQTVTLRCDPISGHDNLYWYRRVMGKEIKFLLHFVKESKQDESGMPNNRFLAERTGGTYSTLKVQPAELEDSGVYFCASSQDRGYGYTFGSGTRLTVV.

This clonotype was recorded a few times. This sequence joins TRBV9 and TRBJ1-2; TRBD1 aligns across 8 bases. The V gene end was trimmed by 4 bases and the J gene end by 5 bases; junction bases not matched to a gene: 7. CDR3 length: 14 residues. CDR1 and CDR2 (germline): SGDLS, YYNGEE. The CDR3 region has the DNA TGTGCCAGCAGCCTACAGGGGGGACCGTATGGCTACACCTTC. Translated: CASSLQGGPYGYTF.